The sequence of this T cell receptor beta chain was determined in a study of CD8 T cells in Susac syndrome. The authors reverse transcribed about 0.45 to 1 ug RNA with random hexamers. Each CDR3 protein gets one entry after TCRdb re-called the immunoSEQ multiplex PCR reads with MiXCR. The sample records 210,000 or so distinct CDR3 sequences, 90% to 95% being singletons. In contrast to the negatively isolated CD8+ and CD4+ T cells, TEMRA cells were FACS-enriched. The sequenced material came from CD8+ T cells from PBMCs. This receptor was taken from a human donor with multiple sclerosis.

This chain's CDR3 is CATAEGTGAHHEQYF. The CDR3 region has the DNA TGTGCCACGGCGGAGGGGACAGGGGCCCACCACGAGCAGTACTTC. The chain recombines TRBV19 with TRBJ2-7, with TRBD1 identical over 10 bases. J was trimmed by 5 bases and V by 10 bases; bases with no gene match: 14. CDR1 is LNHDA, CDR2 SQIVND, per germline (reference sequence). This CDR3 is 15 amino acids long.